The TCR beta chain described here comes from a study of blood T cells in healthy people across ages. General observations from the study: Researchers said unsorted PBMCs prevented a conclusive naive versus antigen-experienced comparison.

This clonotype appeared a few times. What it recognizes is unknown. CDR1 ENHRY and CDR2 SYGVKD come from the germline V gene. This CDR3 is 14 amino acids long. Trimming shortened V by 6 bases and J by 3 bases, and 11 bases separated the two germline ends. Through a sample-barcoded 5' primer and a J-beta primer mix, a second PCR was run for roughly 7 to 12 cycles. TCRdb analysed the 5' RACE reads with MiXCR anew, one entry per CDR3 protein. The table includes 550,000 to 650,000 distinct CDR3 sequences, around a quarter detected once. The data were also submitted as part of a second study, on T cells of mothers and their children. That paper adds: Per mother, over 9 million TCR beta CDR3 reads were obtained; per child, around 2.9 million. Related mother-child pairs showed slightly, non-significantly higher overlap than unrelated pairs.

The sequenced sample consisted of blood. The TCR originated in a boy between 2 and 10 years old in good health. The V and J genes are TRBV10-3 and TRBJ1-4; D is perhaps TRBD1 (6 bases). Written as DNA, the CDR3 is TGTGCCATCAGCGCAGGGGAATCTAATGAAAAACTGTTTTTT. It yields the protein CAISAGESNEKLFF.